This T cell receptor (beta chain) comes out of a study of metastatic and nonmetastatic thyroid tumors. Overall study findings and caveats: Malignant thyroid tumors reportedly exceeded benign nodules significantly in TCR beta diversity, with the difference appearing in blood and tumor.

In the authors' workflow: The authors used CDR3 differences across clinicopathological groups to build a distant-metastasis classifier for papillary thyroid cancer. TCRdb recomputed clones from the PCR reads via MiXCR. The V and J calls shown here were made by TCRdb, not taken from the authors' results. The data hold 20,000 to 25,000 clones, with roughly 20% observed a single time. The CDR3 is made up of 15 amino acids. The V end lost 5 bases, the J end lost 3 bases, and 14 bases lay between the germline ends. Germline lookup yields CDR1 MNHEY and CDR2 SMNVEV (reference sequence). Not a single patient had been given any form of treatment at any point before undergoing thyroid surgery. This clone was seen many times. Antigen specificity is unknown.

The chain employs TRBV27 and TRBJ2-1, with TRBD2 as a possible D gene (6 bases). The sequenced sample consisted of blood. This TCR was sampled from a female donor with papillary thyroid cancer or a benign thyroid nodule (not recorded which). Some clones in this sample may be carry-over from other donors' samples. In DNA form, the CDR3 reads TGTGCCAGCAGTCGCAGCGGGTTACTCTACAATGAGCAGTTCTTC. This encodes CASSRSGLLYNEQFF.